Below are 31 T cell receptor beta chains sequenced from a single sample in a study of T cell repertoires in cytomegalovirus infection. TCRdb ran MiXCR on the reads and lists one entry per CDR3 protein. The table has 450,000 to 600,000 distinct CDR3 sequences, around 11% seen once. Sequencing was done on a sample of PBMCs. These receptors came from a human donor in good health (CMV status not recorded). Some clones in this sample may be carry-over from other donors' samples.

This clonotype was counted ten times or more. The chain joins TRBV10-3 to TRBJ2-2; 10 bases line up with TRBD1. V lost 10 bases to trimming and J lost 7 bases; unmatched junction nucleotides: 15. The CDR3 covers 16 residues. CDR1 and CDR2 from the germline V gene are ENHRY and SYGVKD. CDR3 protein: CATRPGTGAFDGELFF. CDR3 nucleotides: TGTGCCACTAGACCCGGGACAGGGGCCTTCGACGGGGAGCTGTTTTTT.

CDR3 loop: CASSIFSSGTGSYEQYF. CDR3 nucleotide sequence: TGTGCCAGTAGTATATTCTCTAGCGGGACGGGTTCCTACGAGCAGTACTTC. The J gene is TRBJ2-7, the V gene TRBV19; 9 nucleotides match TRBD2. The V segment lost 2 bases and the J segment 1 base; nucleotides outside the gene matches: 9. The CDR3 extends over 17 amino acids. Per the germline V gene, CDR1 is LNHDA and CDR2 is SQIVND (reference sequence). Drawing the rest from reference TRBV19 and TRBJ2-7, the complete variable domain is DGGITQSPKYLFRKEGQNVTLSCEQNLNHDAMYWYRQDPGQGLRLIYYSQIVNDFQKGDIAEGYSVSREKKESFPLTVTSAQKNPTAFYLCASSIFSSGTGSYEQYFGPGTRLTVT.

This clonotype has more than one count but fewer than ten. The rearrangement links TRBV18 to TRBJ1-3; a weak D match, TRBD1 (5 bases). CDR1 and CDR2 from the germline V gene are KGHSH and LQKENI. V dropped 2 bases and J dropped 2 bases, with 10 bases sitting between them. This CDR3 contains 15 residues. The CDR3 coding sequence is TGTGCCAGCTCACCAACCGGGGCGACTGGAAACACCATATATTTT. This gives the protein CASSPTGATGNTIYF.

There are many counts of this clonotype. The chain combines TRBV11-2 with TRBJ2-2; no firm D call. V lost 0 bases, J lost 4 bases, and 9 bases lay in between. The CDR3 length is 15 residues. Germline V gives CDR1 SGHAT, CDR2 FQNNGV. Written as DNA, the CDR3 is TGTGCCAGCAGCTTAGATCCATCGTTCACCGGGGAGCTGTTTTTT. Amino acids: CASSLDPSFTGELFF.

Only a few counts were recorded for this clonotype. J is TRBJ2-3 and V is TRBV5-1; D call uncertain. Trimming cost V 3 bases and J 0 bases, with 14 bases left between them. From germline, CDR1 is SGHRS and CDR2 YFSETQ. The CDR3 contains 16 residues. The CDR3 protein is CASSSLSSTSTDTQYF. The CDR3 DNA sequence: TGCGCCAGCAGCTCGCTTTCGTCAACTAGCACAGATACGCAGTATTTT.

This clonotype was observed at least ten times. This chain uses TRBV7-6 with TRBJ1-6; 7 positions match TRBD1. Germline CDR1 and CDR2: SGHVS and FNYEAQ. The CDR3 spans 14 residues. With V trimmed by 5 bases and J by 7 bases, 5 bases remained unmatched. The chain's CDR3 is CASSPRQGNSPLHF. CDR3 DNA: TGTGCCAGCAGCCCGCGACAGGGCAATTCACCCCTCCACTTT.

The chain employs TRBV19 and TRBJ1-1; 9 bases line up with TRBD1. The CDR3 covers 16 residues. Trimming cost V 3 bases and J 1 base; bases outside gene matches: 6. Germline CDR1 LNHDA, CDR2 SQIVND (reference sequence). CDR3 nucleotide sequence: TGTGCCAGTAGTATCCACCCGGGACAGGGGAACACTGAAGCTTTCTTT. Protein product: CASSIHPGQGNTEAFF.

The DNA for the CDR3 is TGTGCCTGGAGCTACTTGGCTAGCGGAGGCACAGATACGCAGTATTTT. This sequence encodes CAWSYLASGGTDTQYF. The chain joins TRBV30 to TRBJ2-3; the match to TRBD2 covers 7 bases. J was trimmed by 1 base and V by 3 bases; bases with no gene match: 10. Per germline, CDR1 GTSNPN and CDR2 SVGIG (reference sequence). The CDR3 consists of 16 residues.

This clonotype was found many times. V usage is TRBV7-8 and J usage is TRBJ1-3; D not resolved. This CDR3 contains 15 residues. V dropped 2 bases and J dropped 0 bases, with 8 bases sitting between them. The germline V gene has CDR1 SGHVS and CDR2 FQNEAQ. The CDR3 DNA sequence: TGTGCCAGCAGCTTAAACCTCCTCTCTGGAAACACCATATATTTT. Residues: CASSLNLLSGNTIYF.

This clonotype has a count of ten or more. V gene TRBV6-5 combines with J gene TRBJ1-2, with D tentatively TRBD1 (6 bases). Germline assignment: CDR1 MNHEY and CDR2 SVGAGI. Trimming shortened V by 0 bases and J by 5 bases, and 16 bases separated the two germline ends. The CDR3 is 16 residues long. For the CDR3, the DNA is TGTGCCAGCAGTTACTCGTCAGGGGAGGCAACTTATGGCTACACCTTC. Protein: CASSYSSGEATYGYTF.

This clonotype was seen a handful of times. The chain links TRBV5-1 to TRBJ1-5; TRBD1 agrees at 11 bases. This CDR3 comprises 15 residues. In germline, CDR1 is SGHRS, CDR2 YFSETQ. V trimming: 3 bases; J trimming: 6 bases; junction bases outside the gene matches: 5. The CDR3 is CASSWTGGGGQPQHF. CDR3 in DNA: TGCGCCAGCAGCTGGACAGGGGGCGGAGGTCAGCCCCAGCATTTT.

This clonotype was observed a handful of times. The chain combines TRBV20-1 with TRBJ2-3; D call uncertain. The CDR3 extends over 13 amino acids. CDR1 DFQATT and CDR2 SNEGSKA come from the germline V gene (reference sequence). V was clipped by 1 base and J by 6 bases, with 11 bases between them. The CDR3 nucleotides are TGCAGTGCTAGAGCTCTAGTTCAGGATACGCAGTATTTT. This encodes CSARALVQDTQYF.

This clonotype was detected many times. V usage is TRBV6-6 and J usage is TRBJ2-7; 9 nucleotides line up with TRBD2. The CDR3 totals 14 residues. Germline V CDR1 and CDR2: MNHNY, SVGAGI (reference sequence). V shed 4 bases, J shed 3 bases, and the junction held 4 bases outside the gene matches. The CDR3 nucleotides are TGTGCCAGCAGTTCTCCGACTAGCGGCTACGAGCAGTACTTC. Translated: CASSSPTSGYEQYF.

V is TRBV18 and J is TRBJ2-1, with TRBD2 as a possible D gene (5 bases). CDR3 length: 13 amino acids. V lost 1 base and J 12 bases, leaving 13 bases between the germline ends. CDR1 is KGHSH, CDR2 LQKENI, per germline. CDR3 DNA sequence: TGTGCCAGCTCACCACTGAGGGTTTTGGGGCAGTTCTTC. This encodes CASSPLRVLGQFF.

This clonotype showed up many times. In nucleotides, the CDR3 is TGTGCCAGCAGCTCCCCCGGGACTACCTACAATGAGCAGTTCTTC. This codes for CASSSPGTTYNEQFF. This sequence joins TRBV7-9 and TRBJ2-1, with TRBD2 matching 7 bases. Germline lookup yields CDR1 SEHNR and CDR2 FQNEAQ (reference sequence). The CDR3 has 15 residues. J lost 2 bases, V lost 4 bases, and 5 bases had no gene match. Looking up the rest from reference TRBV7-9 and TRBJ2-1 gives the full variable domain: DTGVSQNPRHKITKRGQNVTFRCDPISEHNRLYWYRQTLGQGPEFLTYFQNEAQLEKSRLLSDRFSAERPKGSFSTLEIQRTEQGDSAMYLCASSSPGTTYNEQFFGPGTRLTVL.

This clonotype was seen many times. This rearrangement joins TRBV15 to TRBJ1-1; D uncertain. The length of the CDR3 is 16 residues. V lost 0 bases to trimming and J lost 0 bases, with 11 bases between them. CDR1 and CDR2 from the germline V gene are LNHNV and YYDKDF (reference sequence). The chain's CDR3 is CATSRDQWAMNTEAFF. DNA of the CDR3: TGTGCCACCAGCAGAGATCAATGGGCTATGAACACTGAAGCTTTCTTT.

Details on this clonotype: One base away lies a much larger clone, so this may be a sequencing read error. The V gene is TRBV6-6, the J gene TRBJ2-1; 11 bases align to TRBD1. The CDR3 consists of 19 residues. Germline CDR1 reads MNHNY; CDR2 reads SVGAGI (reference sequence). The CDR3 is CASSGQGAVIQSSHNEQFF. In DNA form, the CDR3 reads TGTGCCAGCAGCGGACAGGGGGCGGTTATCCAGAGCTCCCACAATGAGCAGTTCTTC.

There are many counts of this clonotype. The gene calls are TRBV7-8 and TRBJ1-1; 7 bases agree with TRBD1. The CDR3 has 16 residues. Germline CDR1 SGHVS, CDR2 FQNEAQ. J was trimmed by 4 bases and V by 0 bases; bases with no gene match: 8. The CDR3 region is CASSLAGEGAATEAFF. DNA for the CDR3: TGTGCCAGCAGCTTAGCTGGAGAGGGGGCGGCCACTGAAGCTTTCTTT.

This clonotype was seen at least ten times. The chain has TRBV6-6 and TRBJ1-2; a weak D match, TRBD1 (6 bases). This CDR3 has 13 amino acids. Trimming took 8 bases from V and 3 from J, leaving 13 bases between them. Per germline, CDR1 MNHNY and CDR2 SVGAGI (reference sequence). CDR3 residues: CASGLQGDYGYTF. The CDR3 DNA reads as TGTGCCAGCGGATTACAGGGCGACTATGGCTACACCTTC.

This clonotype has a count of ten or more. The J gene is TRBJ2-5, the V gene TRBV24-1; either TRBD1 or TRBD2 may supply D (5 bases each). The CDR3 is 15 residues long. From germline, CDR1 is KGHDR and CDR2 SFDVKD. V lost 3 bases to trimming and J lost 1 base, with 11 bases between them. CDR3 DNA: TGTGCCACCAGTGATGGGGGAAGGGGCCAAGAGACCCAGTACTTC. Protein product: CATSDGGRGQETQYF.

This clonotype was seen ten or more times. One end of the junction fails to match germline, which may point to a read error. This chain connects TRBV12-3 or TRBV12-4 to TRBJ1-3; D possibly corresponds to TRBD1 (5 bases). The CDR3 runs to 15 residues. The CDR3 bases are TGTGCCAGCAGTCCGGAGTGGGGCGCTGGGAACACCATATATTTT. This gives the protein CASSPEWGAGNTIYF.

This clonotype occurred many times. V and J are TRBV6-1 and TRBJ2-5; 13 bases fit TRBD2. The V segment lost 3 bases and the J segment 0 bases; nucleotides outside the gene matches: 7. CDR1 is MNHNS, CDR2 SASEGT, per germline. The CDR3 has 18 residues. CDR3 sequence (DNA): TGTGCCAGCAGTGACGGGACACTAGCGGGAGGGTACCAAGAGACCCAGTACTTC. It encodes CASSDGTLAGGYQETQYF.

This clonotype was recorded many times. The V and J genes are TRBV10-3 and TRBJ2-5; 12 bases are a match to TRBD2. The CDR3 has 16 residues. V trimming: 8 bases; J trimming: 1 base; junction bases outside the gene matches: 8. Germline V gene sequence: CDR1 ENHRY, CDR2 SYGVKD. Here the CDR3 reads CAIRPSSGGGQETQYF. The CDR3 DNA follows: TGTGCCATCCGACCGTCTAGCGGGGGGGGCCAAGAGACCCAGTACTTC.

This clonotype was seen at least ten times. The rearrangement links TRBV20-1 to TRBJ2-3; 7 nucleotides line up with TRBD2. From germline, CDR1 is DFQATT and CDR2 SNEGSKA (reference sequence). The CDR3 contains 15 residues. V lost 3 bases to trimming and J lost 0 bases; unmatched junction nucleotides: 6. CDR3 sequence: CSASQAGSSTDTQYF. The CDR3 coding sequence is TGCAGTGCTAGTCAAGCGGGGTCCAGCACAGATACGCAGTATTTT.

This clonotype was counted ten times or more. The chain has TRBV12-5 and TRBJ1-1; 10 nucleotides agree with TRBD1. The CDR3 sequence is 18 residues long. Per the germline V gene, CDR1 is LGHNT and CDR2 is FRNRAP. The ends lost 6 bases at V and 3 bases at J; junction bases unmatched: 16. CDR3 loop: CASGFGGGHGTGDTEAFF. In DNA, the CDR3 is TGTGCTAGTGGCTTTGGGGGGGGACATGGGACAGGGGACACTGAAGCTTTCTTT.

This clonotype was counted a few times. This chain connects TRBV12-3 or TRBV12-4 to TRBJ2-1, with D possibly TRBD2 on 6 matching bases. The CDR3 sequence is 13 residues long. V shed 4 bases and J shed 8 bases, with 12 bases lying between them. Here the CDR3 reads CASSSGREDEQFF. In DNA form, the CDR3 reads TGTGCCAGCAGTTCAGGCAGGGAGGATGAGCAGTTCTTC.

This clonotype was seen ten or more times. The chain has TRBV12-3 or TRBV12-4 and TRBJ1-2; D gene uncertain. The CDR3 is 12 residues long. V dropped 6 bases and J dropped 5 bases, with 10 bases sitting between them. The CDR3 is CASSSGPYGYTF. CDR3 nucleotide sequence: TGTGCCAGCAGCTCCGGGCCATATGGCTACACCTTC.

This clonotype has only a few counts. CDR3 in DNA: TGTGCCAGCTCACCACGAGGACTAGCGGGGGGAAAGGATACGCAGTATTTT. It encodes CASSPRGLAGGKDTQYF. The V gene is TRBV18, the J gene TRBJ2-3; 14 bases map to TRBD2. This CDR3 spans 17 amino acids. J was trimmed by 6 bases and V by 1 base; bases with no gene match: 6. Per the germline V gene, CDR1 is KGHSH and CDR2 is LQKENI.

On this clonotype itself: This may arise from a read error, as a much more abundant clone is one base away. The V call is TRBV19, the J call TRBJ2-1, with D perhaps TRBD1 or TRBD2 (5 bases each). The germline gives CDR1 LNHDA, CDR2 SQIVND (reference sequence). V was clipped by 1 base and J by 6 bases, with 13 bases between them. The CDR3 extends over 15 amino acids. This CDR3 is CASSIGGTACNEQFF. The CDR3 DNA reads TGTGCCAGTAGTATAGGGGGGACCGCCTGCAATGAGCAGTTCTTC.

The CDR3 DNA reads TGCAGCGTTAAGGGCTACGAGCAGTACTTC. Translation: CSVKGYEQYF. The chain combines TRBV29-1 with TRBJ2-7; D not certain. The CDR3 spans 10 residues. V lost 5 bases and J lost 3, with 5 bases in between. Per germline, CDR1 SQVTM and CDR2 ANQGSEA.

This clonotype has ten or more counts. The chain joins TRBV7-9 to TRBJ2-2; TRBD2 matches at 8 bases. CDR1 is SEHNR and CDR2 is FQNEAQ in the germline V gene (reference sequence). The ends lost 6 bases at V and 4 bases at J; junction bases unmatched: 16. The CDR3 sequence is 18 residues long. Here the CDR3 DNA reads TGTGCCAGCAGACCCGGGACTAGGGGGGGGTACGGCACCGGGGAGCTGTTTTTT. It yields the protein CASRPGTRGGYGTGELFF.